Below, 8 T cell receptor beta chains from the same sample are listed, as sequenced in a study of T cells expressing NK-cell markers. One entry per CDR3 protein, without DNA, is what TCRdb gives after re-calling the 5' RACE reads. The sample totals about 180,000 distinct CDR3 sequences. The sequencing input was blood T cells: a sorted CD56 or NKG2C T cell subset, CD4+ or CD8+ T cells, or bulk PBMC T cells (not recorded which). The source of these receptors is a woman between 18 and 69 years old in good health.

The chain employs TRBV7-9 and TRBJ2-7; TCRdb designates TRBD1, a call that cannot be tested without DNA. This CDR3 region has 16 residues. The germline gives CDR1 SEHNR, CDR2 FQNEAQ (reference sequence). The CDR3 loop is CASSAPGTRQGGEQYF.

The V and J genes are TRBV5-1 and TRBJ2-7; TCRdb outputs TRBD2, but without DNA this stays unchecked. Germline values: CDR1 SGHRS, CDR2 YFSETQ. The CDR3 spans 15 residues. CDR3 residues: CASSAASSGSYEQYF.

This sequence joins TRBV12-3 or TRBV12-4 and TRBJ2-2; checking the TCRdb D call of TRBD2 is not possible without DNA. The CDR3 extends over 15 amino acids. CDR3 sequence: CASSLGAGEGGELFF.

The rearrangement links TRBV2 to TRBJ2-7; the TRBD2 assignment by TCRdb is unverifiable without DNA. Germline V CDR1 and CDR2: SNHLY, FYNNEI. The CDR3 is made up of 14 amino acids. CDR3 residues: CASRELAASYEQYF.

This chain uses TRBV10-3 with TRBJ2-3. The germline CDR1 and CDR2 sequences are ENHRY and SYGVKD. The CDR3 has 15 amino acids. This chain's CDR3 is CAISESRLAADTQYF.

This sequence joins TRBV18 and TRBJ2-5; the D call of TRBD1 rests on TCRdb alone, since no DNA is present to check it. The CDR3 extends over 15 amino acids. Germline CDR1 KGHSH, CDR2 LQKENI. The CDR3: CASSPGTGGKETQYF.

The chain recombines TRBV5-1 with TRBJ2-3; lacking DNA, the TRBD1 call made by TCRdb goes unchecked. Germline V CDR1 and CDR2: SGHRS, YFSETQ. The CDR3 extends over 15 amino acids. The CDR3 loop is CASRRGGTGTDTQYF. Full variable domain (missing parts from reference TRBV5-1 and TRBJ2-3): KAGVTQTPRYLIKTRGQQVTLSCSPISGHRSVSWYQQTPGQGLQFLFEYFSETQRNKGNFPGRFSGRQFSNSRSEMNVSTLELGDSALYLCASRRGGTGTDTQYFGPGTRLTVL.

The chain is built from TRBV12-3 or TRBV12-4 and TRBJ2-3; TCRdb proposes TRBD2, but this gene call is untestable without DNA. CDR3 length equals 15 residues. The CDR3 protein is CASRRLAGVTDTQYF.